Shown below are 21 T cell receptor beta chains from a single sample sequenced in a study of T cell repertoires in cytomegalovirus infection. In TCRdb, the reads were re-called with MiXCR into one record per CDR3 protein. The sample has some 280,000 distinct CDR3 sequences, approximately 14% seen once; the top ten hold around 8.1%. The sequencing sample was made of PBMCs. The receptor set was obtained from a human donor in good health (CMV status not recorded). Some clones in this sample may be carry-over from other donors' samples.

The CDR3 region has the DNA TGTGCCACCGGTTCTTGGGACACTGAAGCTTTCTTT. It is translated as CATGSWDTEAFF. V is TRBV28 and J is TRBJ1-1; D is undetermined. The V end lost 10 bases, the J end lost 3 bases, and 12 bases lay between the germline ends. The length of the CDR3 is 12 residues. Per the germline V gene, CDR1 is MDHEN and CDR2 is SYDVKM.

This clonotype was seen once. This may be a read error: a much more frequent sequence differs by one nucleotide. The conserved closing phenylalanine or tryptophan is absent in this CDR3, likely reflecting a read error. The rearrangement links TRBV7-3 to TRBJ2-5; tentatively, D is TRBD1 (6 bases). V was clipped by 4 bases and J by 7 bases, with 16 bases between them. This CDR3 spans 14 amino acids. Looked up from germline, CDR1 is SGHTA and CDR2 is FQGTGA. In nucleotides, the CDR3 is TGTGCCAGCAGCTGGGGGCAGGGGCCAGGGACCCAGTACTCC. Amino acids: CASSWGQGPGTQYS.

This clonotype was counted ten times or more. V is TRBV6-1 and J is TRBJ2-2, with 8 nucleotides matching TRBD2. This CDR3 is built from 18 residues. Germline loops: CDR1 MNHNS, CDR2 SASEGT. V lost 5 bases to trimming and J lost 5 bases; unmatched junction nucleotides: 16. This CDR3 reads CASSPPGGTRLGTGELFF. For the CDR3, the DNA is TGTGCCAGCAGTCCCCCGGGAGGGACCCGACTAGGAACCGGGGAGCTGTTTTTT.

This clonotype was recorded a few times. The J gene is TRBJ2-1, the V gene TRBV28; 9 nucleotides line up with TRBD2. The CDR3 runs 14 residues. V dropped 4 bases and J dropped 9; count of bases not matched to a gene: 7. Germline V gives CDR1 MDHEN, CDR2 SYDVKM. CDR3 amino acids: CASSWPSGIGEQFF. The DNA for the CDR3 is TGTGCCAGCAGTTGGCCTAGCGGGATAGGTGAGCAGTTCTTC.

This clonotype was seen a few times. The V and J genes are TRBV20-1 and TRBJ2-7; the match to TRBD2 covers 12 bases. V lost 8 bases and J lost 3; bases outside the gene matches: 5. This CDR3 has 13 residues. Per germline, CDR1 DFQATT and CDR2 SNEGSKA (reference sequence). CDR3 loop: CSPQTSGGYEQYF. CDR3 DNA: TGCAGTCCCCAGACTAGCGGGGGCTACGAGCAGTACTTC.

In its sample, this clonotype was seen many times. This chain links TRBV7-8 with TRBJ2-7, with D unclear. Trimming shortened V by 2 bases and J by 5 bases, and 7 bases separated the two germline ends. The CDR3 is 12 amino acids. CDR1 is SGHVS, CDR2 FQNEAQ, per germline. The CDR3 bases are TGTGCCAGCAGCTTAAGCCGGGACGAGCAGTACTTC. Residues: CASSLSRDEQYF.

V usage is TRBV10-3 and J usage is TRBJ1-1; D is ambiguous. This CDR3 has 14 residues. The V end lost 0 bases, the J end lost 5 bases, and 10 bases lay between the germline ends. Germline V gene lookup returns CDR1 ENHRY and CDR2 SYGVKD. CDR3 in amino acids: CAISESYSETEAFF. CDR3 in DNA: TGTGCCATCAGTGAGTCCTACAGTGAAACTGAAGCTTTCTTT.

This clonotype was counted ten times or more. The chain has TRBV11-2 and TRBJ2-1, with 8 bases lining up with TRBD1. Germline V gene sequence: CDR1 SGHAT, CDR2 FQNNGV. The ends lost 3 bases at V and 14 bases at J; junction bases unmatched: 6. The CDR3 is 12 amino acids. The CDR3 DNA reads as TGTGCCAGCAGCTTGAGGACAGGGTTTGAGTTCTTC. It codes for CASSLRTGFEFF.

This chain links TRBV3-1 with TRBJ2-1, with 8 bases fitting TRBD2. Trimming removed 0 bases from V and 4 bases from J; junction bases left unmatched: 8. In germline, CDR1 is LGHDT, CDR2 YNNKEL (reference sequence). The CDR3 has 17 residues. The CDR3 bases are TGTGCCAGCAGCCAAGAAATTACTAGCGGATTATACAATGAGCAGTTCTTC. It encodes CASSQEITSGLYNEQFF.

This clonotype came up many times. This chain links TRBV7-8 with TRBJ2-5; a possible D gene is TRBD2 (5 bases). Germline V gene data show CDR1 as SGHVS and CDR2 as FQNEAQ. Trimming pared 5 bases from V and 5 bases from J, leaving 15 bases between. This CDR3 spans 14 amino acids. The CDR3 DNA sequence: TGTGCCAGCAGCCCCGCGGGTTCCTGGGAGACCCAGTACTTC. Protein: CASSPAGSWETQYF.

The chain links TRBV28 to TRBJ2-1; 10 bases are shared with TRBD2. Germline values: CDR1 MDHEN, CDR2 SYDVKM. Trimming removed 9 bases from V and 8 bases from J; junction bases left unmatched: 10. This CDR3 comprises 14 residues. This CDR3 reads CASETSGIGDEQFF. CDR3 bases: TGTGCCAGTGAAACTAGCGGGATTGGCGATGAGCAGTTCTTC.

This clonotype came up many times. The rearrangement links TRBV7-2 to TRBJ1-1; D perhaps matches TRBD1 (6 bases). The ends were cut back, 5 bases at V and 0 bases at J, with 13 bases in the middle. This CDR3 spans 15 amino acids. Germline loops: CDR1 SGHTA, CDR2 FQGNSA. In DNA form, the CDR3 reads TGTGCCAGCAGCCAGCCGGGACAAATGAACACTGAAGCTTTCTTT. This encodes CASSQPGQMNTEAFF. Variable domain in full (rest from reference TRBV7-2 and TRBJ1-1): GAGVSQSPSNKVTEKGKDVELRCDPISGHTALYWYRQSLGQGLEFLIYFQGNSAPDKSGLPSDRFSAERTGGSVSTLTIQRTQQEDSAVYLCASSQPGQMNTEAFFGQGTRLTVV.

This clonotype was detected many times. V and J are TRBV7-9 and TRBJ2-7; 10 bases agree with TRBD2. CDR3 length: 15 amino acids. Trimming removed 5 bases from V and 6 bases from J; junction bases left unmatched: 10. In germline, CDR1 is SEHNR, CDR2 FQNEAQ (reference sequence). CDR3 DNA sequence: TGTGCCAGCAGCGCTCCGGGACTAGCGCTTGGCGAGCAGTACTTC. Amino acid sequence: CASSAPGLALGEQYF.

The V and J genes are TRBV15 and TRBJ1-5; 9 bases are a match to TRBD1. The V and J ends lost 4 bases and 0 bases, in that order; junction bases with no gene match: 1. The CDR3 is 15 residues long. CDR1 and CDR2 from the germline V gene are LNHNV and YYDKDF (reference sequence). CDR3 sequence: CATSKDRGSNQPQHF. The CDR3 DNA is TGTGCCACCAGCAAGGACAGGGGTAGCAATCAGCCCCAGCATTTT.

This clonotype was picked up many times. V usage is TRBV7-8 and J usage is TRBJ1-1, with TRBD1 matching over 7 bases. The CDR3 contains 15 residues. Unmatched junction bases numbered 3, after V lost 1 base and J lost 1 base. Germline CDR1 and CDR2: SGHVS and FQNEAQ. The CDR3 sequence is CASSLVGTANTEAFF. As DNA, the CDR3 is TGTGCCAGCAGCTTAGTGGGGACAGCGAACACTGAAGCTTTCTTT.

A few counts support this clonotype. The chain uses TRBV4-2 and TRBJ2-7; possible D gene TRBD2, 5 bases. The CDR3 runs to 16 residues. Trimming pared 0 bases from V and 4 bases from J, leaving 16 bases between. Germline assignment: CDR1 LGHNA and CDR2 YNFKEQ. CDR3 coding DNA: TGTGCCAGCAGCCAAGATCCGACACGCGGGCTTTACGAGCAGTACTTC. Protein: CASSQDPTRGLYEQYF.

V is TRBV2 and J is TRBJ1-2; D call uncertain. This CDR3 contains 11 residues. Looked up from germline, CDR1 is SNHLY and CDR2 is FYNNEI. Trimming shortened V by 7 bases and J by 7 bases, and 10 bases separated the two germline ends. As DNA, the CDR3 is TGTGCCAGCACCTGGATCTCTGGCTACACCTTC. Translated: CASTWISGYTF.

CDR3 sequence: CASSEYIGETGELFF. CDR3 nucleotide sequence: TGTGCCAGCAGTGAATATATCGGAGAAACCGGGGAGCTGTTTTTT. The chain links TRBV25-1 to TRBJ2-2, with unresolved D. This CDR3 has 15 residues. In germline, CDR1 is MGHDK, CDR2 SYGVNS. The V gene lost 0 bases and the J gene lost 5 bases, with 10 bases spanning the gap.

This clonotype was observed many times. CDR3 protein: CASSPTPSENYGYTF. In nucleotides, the CDR3 is TGTGCCAGCAGCCCCACCCCATCAGAGAACTATGGCTACACCTTC. This chain uses TRBV7-9 with TRBJ1-2; D remains ambiguous. The V gene lost 5 bases and the J gene lost 2 bases, with 15 bases spanning the gap. The CDR3 is 15 residues long. In germline, CDR1 is SEHNR, CDR2 FQNEAQ (reference sequence).

The sample holds many counts of this clonotype. This chain links TRBV28 with TRBJ1-1; weak D call: TRBD1 (5 bases). V lost 1 base and J 3 bases, leaving 9 bases between the germline ends. Germline lookup yields CDR1 MDHEN and CDR2 SYDVKM. The CDR3 sequence is 14 residues long. CDR3 sequence: CASSLYDSYTEAFF. DNA for the CDR3: TGTGCCAGCAGTTTATACGACAGTTACACTGAAGCTTTCTTT.

This clonotype came up many times. This chain links TRBV28 with TRBJ2-1, with TRBD2 identical over 13 bases. Looked up from germline, CDR1 is MDHEN and CDR2 is SYDVKM. This CDR3 has 17 residues. With 2 bases clipped from V and 9 bases from J, the junction kept 10 bases outside the gene matches. CDR3 coding DNA: TGTGCCAGCAGTTTACTGGGACTAGCGGGAAGAAGTCGTGAGCAGTTCTTC. It specifies CASSLLGLAGRSREQFF.